These 20 T cell receptor beta chains were all obtained from the same sample, sequenced in a study of shared clonotypes between healthy human individuals. The protocol was immunoSEQ multiplex PCR, while the TCRdb copy is restricted to in-frame clones and leaves out a portion. The data show 2 million to 2.5 million clones, more than 80% seen once. The specimen sequenced was naive CD4+ T cells from PBMCs. The subset here: CD45RA+ positively selected. These receptors were obtained from a man younger than 30 in good health. Some clones in this sample may be carry-over from other donors' samples.

V is TRBV27 and J is TRBJ1-4; 9 bases align to TRBD1. Unmatched junction bases numbered 6, after V lost 6 bases and J lost 7 bases. The germline V gene encodes CDR1 MNHEY and CDR2 SMNVEV (reference sequence). This CDR3 has 14 residues. In DNA form, the CDR3 reads TGTGCCAGCAGGCGGAACAGGGGGCCTGAAAAACTGTTTTTT. Protein sequence: CASRRNRGPEKLFF. The whole variable domain, remainder taken from reference TRBV27 and TRBJ1-4, is EAQVTQNPRYLITVTGKKLTVTCSQNMNHEYMSWYRQDPGLGLRQIYYSMNVEVTDKGDVPEGYKVSRKEKRNFPLILESPSPNQTSLYFCASRRNRGPEKLFFGSGTQLSVL.

This chain joins TRBV7-8 and TRBJ2-1; the match to TRBD1 covers 10 bases. Germline loops: CDR1 SGHVS, CDR2 FQNEAQ. The CDR3 has 12 residues. V was clipped by 5 bases and J by 10 bases; unmatched bases: 2. This chain's CDR3 is CASSPDRGEQFF. Here the CDR3 DNA reads TGTGCCAGCAGCCCGGACAGGGGGGAGCAGTTCTTC.

The rearrangement uses TRBV5-8 and TRBJ2-5, with D possibly TRBD1 on 7 matching bases. The CDR3 is 19 residues long. CDR1 and CDR2 from the germline V gene are SGHTS and YDEGEE. The V end was cut by 2 bases, the J end by 2 bases, with 25 bases between. The CDR3 DNA sequence: TGTGCCAGCAGCTTTTTGTGGACAGGACACGGAGGGTTACAAGAGACCCAGTACTTC. Translated, it gives CASSFLWTGHGGLQETQYF.

The CDR3 sequence is CASSLSVISGNTIYF. In DNA, the CDR3 is TGTGCCAGCAGCTTATCAGTGATCTCTGGAAACACCATATATTTT. The chain employs TRBV11-2 and TRBJ1-3; D not certain. CDR1 SGHAT and CDR2 FQNNGV come from the germline V gene. The CDR3 length is 15 residues. V shed 2 bases and J shed 0 bases, with 8 bases lying between them.

This chain links TRBV10-2 with TRBJ2-5; D unclear. Germline assignment: CDR1 WSHSY and CDR2 SAAADI. Trimming cost V 8 bases and J 5 bases, with 12 bases left between them. The length of the CDR3 is 12 residues. The CDR3 DNA is TGCGCCAGCGGGTGGAACACTGAGACCCAGTACTTC. This translates into CASGWNTETQYF.

The V gene is TRBV30, the J gene TRBJ2-5; D is possibly TRBD2 (5 bases). This CDR3 spans 16 amino acids. V lost 2 bases, J lost 8 bases, and 24 bases lay in between. The germline gives CDR1 GTSNPN, CDR2 SVGIG (reference sequence). In DNA, the CDR3 is TGTGCCTGGAGTCATAAGAGGGAGACAAGAAGAGAAACCCAGTACTTC. Translation gives CAWSHKRETRRETQYF.

This clone was picked up one time. V is TRBV7-9 and J is TRBJ2-7, with D unclear. This CDR3 is built from 16 residues. V was trimmed by 0 bases and J by 3 bases, leaving 15 bases between them. Germline V gene sequence: CDR1 SEHNR, CDR2 FQNEAQ (reference sequence). The CDR3 DNA reads as TGTGCCAGCAGCTTAGCCCGAGGAGTAGTAGGCTACGAGCAGTACTTC. Translating gives CASSLARGVVGYEQYF.

The V call is TRBV19, the J call TRBJ1-5; D possibly corresponds to TRBD1 (5 bases). The length of the CDR3 is 13 residues. With 9 bases removed from V and 5 bases from J, the gap between germline ends came to 14 bases. The V gene's germline CDR1 is LNHDA and CDR2 SQIVND (reference sequence). CDR3 in amino acids: CASRPGQHQPQHF. The DNA of the CDR3 is TGTGCCAGCCGACCGGGGCAGCATCAGCCCCAGCATTTT. Filled out from reference TRBV19 and TRBJ1-5, the complete variable domain reads DGGITQSPKYLFRKEGQNVTLSCEQNLNHDAMYWYRQDPGQGLRLIYYSQIVNDFQKGDIAEGYSVSREKKESFPLTVTSAQKNPTAFYLCASRPGQHQPQHFGDGTRLSIL.

V and J are TRBV2 and TRBJ2-1, with TRBD1 matching 7 bases. The CDR3 contains 14 residues. CDR1 SNHLY and CDR2 FYNNEI come from the germline V gene. The ends lost 6 bases at V and 12 bases at J; junction bases unmatched: 14. CDR3 region: CASRTNRGLGTQFF. In nucleotides, the CDR3 is TGTGCCAGCAGGACAAACAGGGGTTTAGGTACGCAGTTCTTC.

The genes are TRBV5-1 and TRBJ2-3; TRBD1 aligns across 9 bases. The length of the CDR3 is 16 residues. The ends lost 2 bases at V and 2 bases at J; junction bases unmatched: 6. CDR1 and CDR2 (germline): SGHRS, YFSETQ. The CDR3 bases are TGCGCCAGCAGCTTCAGGACAGGGGTCGTCACAGATACGCAGTATTTT. Encoded protein: CASSFRTGVVTDTQYF.

This chain connects TRBV4-1 to TRBJ2-3, with D perhaps matching TRBD2 (5 bases). Deletions cut 2 bases from V and 2 bases from J, with 17 bases between. This CDR3 contains 17 residues. The germline CDR1 and CDR2 sequences are MGHRA and YSYEKL. The chain's CDR3 is CASSQLGLAGDTDTQYF. The CDR3 bases are TGCGCCAGCAGCCAATTAGGGCTAGCTGGAGACACAGATACGCAGTATTTT.

The chain recombines TRBV6-5 with TRBJ2-2; D is perhaps TRBD1 or TRBD2 (5 bases each). The V end lost 6 bases, the J end lost 6 bases, and 17 bases lay between the germline ends. Germline values: CDR1 MNHEY, CDR2 SVGAGI. The CDR3 is 15 residues long. The CDR3 reads CASRPTGAQAGELFF. The CDR3 DNA follows: TGTGCCAGCAGGCCAACCGGGGCTCAAGCCGGGGAGCTGTTTTTT.

The chain combines TRBV19 with TRBJ2-7, with TRBD2 matching over 11 bases. V trimming: 5 bases; J trimming: 2 bases; junction bases outside the gene matches: 8. In germline, CDR1 is LNHDA, CDR2 SQIVND (reference sequence). The CDR3 loop spans 16 amino acids. The CDR3 bases are TGTGCCAGTAGTGTCCCCGGGACTAGCGGAACCTACGAGCAGTACTTC. Its protein is CASSVPGTSGTYEQYF. Using reference TRBV19 and TRBJ2-7 for the parts outside the CDR3, the full variable domain is DGGITQSPKYLFRKEGQNVTLSCEQNLNHDAMYWYRQDPGQGLRLIYYSQIVNDFQKGDIAEGYSVSREKKESFPLTVTSAQKNPTAFYLCASSVPGTSGTYEQYFGPGTRLTVT.

The CDR3 here is CASSRDSTRAYEQYF. In DNA form, the CDR3 reads TGCGCCAGCAGCCGAGATAGTACTAGGGCCTACGAGCAGTACTTC. V and J are TRBV5-1 and TRBJ2-7; D is perhaps TRBD2 (5 bases). V lost 4 bases and J lost 2, with 16 bases in between. The V gene's germline CDR1 is SGHRS and CDR2 YFSETQ. The CDR3 runs to 15 residues.

V gene TRBV5-1 combines with J gene TRBJ2-2; 11 bases fit TRBD2. This CDR3 contains 19 residues. CDR1 and CDR2 from the germline V gene are SGHRS and YFSETQ. V dropped 4 bases and J dropped 0; count of bases not matched to a gene: 11. CDR3 nucleotides: TGCGCCAGCAGCCCGCGGGGGACTAGCGGTAGGGCGAACACCGGGGAGCTGTTTTTT. Translation gives CASSPRGTSGRANTGELFF.

V is TRBV27 and J is TRBJ2-3; D is unresolved. Per the germline V gene, CDR1 is MNHEY and CDR2 is SMNVEV (reference sequence). CDR3 length: 14 residues. V was shortened by 3 bases and J by 4 bases, with 11 bases between the two germline ends. The CDR3 is CASSFVQLSDTQYF. The DNA of the CDR3 is TGTGCCAGCAGTTTTGTCCAGCTTTCAGATACGCAGTATTTT.

This chain uses TRBV6-6 with TRBJ2-6; TRBD1 might be the D (6 bases). From germline, CDR1 is MNHNY and CDR2 SVGAGI (reference sequence). Trimming stripped 5 bases from V and 0 bases from J, with 8 bases between. CDR3 length: 15 amino acids. The CDR3, as DNA: TGTGCCAGCAGTGACAGGAACTCTGGGGCCAACGTCCTGACTTTC. Residues: CASSDRNSGANVLTF.

The rearrangement joins TRBV11-2 to TRBJ2-5, with D maybe TRBD2 (5 bases). V lost 6 bases, J lost 4 bases, and 15 bases lay in between. CDR3 length: 14 amino acids. The germline V gene has CDR1 SGHAT and CDR2 FQNNGV. The CDR3 DNA reads TGTGCCAGCAGTCCCGGGAATGCCCCAGAGACCCAGTACTTC. Translated, it gives CASSPGNAPETQYF.

As for this clone: This CDR3 is also generated by other DNA sequences in the sample. J is TRBJ2-1 and V is TRBV6-5, with D uncertain. The CDR3 is made up of 13 amino acids. Trimming pared 6 bases from V and 3 bases from J, leaving 9 bases between. Germline CDR1 is MNHEY and CDR2 is SVGAGI. CDR3: CASRKDGYNEQFF. The CDR3 DNA is TGTGCCAGCAGAAAGGACGGCTACAATGAGCAGTTCTTC.

The rearrangement links TRBV30 to TRBJ2-5; TRBD2 matches 7 bases. Germline trimming cut 0 bases from V and 4 bases from J; bases unmatched to any gene: 2. CDR3 length equals 13 residues. Germline V gene data show CDR1 as GTSNPN and CDR2 as SVGIG (reference sequence). The CDR3 coding sequence is TGTGCCTGGAGTGTCCGGGGGGTAGAGACCCAGTACTTC. This translates into CAWSVRGVETQYF. Using reference TRBV30 and TRBJ2-5 for the parts outside the CDR3, the full variable domain is SQTIHQWPATLVQPVGSPLSLECTVEGTSNPNLYWYRQAAGRGLQLLFYSVGIGQISSEVPQNLSASRPQDRQFILSSKKLLLSDSGFYLCAWSVRGVETQYFGPGTRLLVL.